This is a list of T cell receptor beta chains from one sample in a study of T-cell memory formation after mild COVID-19. TCRdb reprocessed the 5' RACE reads via MiXCR and lists one record per CDR3 protein. The sample holds 300,000 to 400,000 distinct CDR3 sequences, around 27% seen once. Sequencing used PBMCs or a T cell subset sorted from them (not recorded which). Every receptor here comes from an adult woman who had mild COVID-19 (a few samples of this study predate the infection). Cell type and time point are not known. The CDR3 runs from the conserved cysteine through the conserved F or W.

J | V | CDR3
TRBJ2-7 | TRBV20-1 | CSASARGRGGEQYF
TRBJ2-1 | TRBV5-1 | CASSLGAASPGYEQFF
TRBJ2-3 | TRBV20-1 | CSAPPGSTDTQYF
TRBJ2-3 | TRBV5-1 | CASSLVPGTDTQYF
TRBJ1-5 | TRBV11-2 | CASSLNTDQPQHF
TRBJ2-6 | TRBV6-5 | CASSLGSGGANVLTF
TRBJ2-3 | TRBV5-1 | CASSLADSGDTQYF
TRBJ2-1 | TRBV9 | CASSVGAGVDEQFF
TRBJ1-1 | TRBV6-5 | CASTAGPNTEAFF
TRBJ1-4 | TRBV12-3/TRBV12-4 | CASSLSGTNEKLFF